Sequencing of this T cell receptor (beta chain) was carried out in a study of blood T cell repertoires in COVID-19. Some clones are missing from TCRdb's copy, which holds only in-frame ones; the method was immunoSEQ multiplex PCR. The sample has about 220,000 clones, around nine tenths seen once. Germline V CDR1 and CDR2: SGHNT, YYREEE (reference sequence). This CDR3 region has 13 residues. V was pared by 0 bases and J by 4 bases, with 7 bases between. This chain uses TRBV5-4 with TRBJ1-2, with D hard to call. The TCR originated in a woman between 45 and 60 years old with acute COVID-19. Specimen: PBMCs or T cells enriched from blood (not recorded which). The chain's CDR3 is CASSLDPSYGYTF. CDR3 bases: TGTGCCAGCAGCTTGGACCCGAGCTATGGCTACACCTTC.